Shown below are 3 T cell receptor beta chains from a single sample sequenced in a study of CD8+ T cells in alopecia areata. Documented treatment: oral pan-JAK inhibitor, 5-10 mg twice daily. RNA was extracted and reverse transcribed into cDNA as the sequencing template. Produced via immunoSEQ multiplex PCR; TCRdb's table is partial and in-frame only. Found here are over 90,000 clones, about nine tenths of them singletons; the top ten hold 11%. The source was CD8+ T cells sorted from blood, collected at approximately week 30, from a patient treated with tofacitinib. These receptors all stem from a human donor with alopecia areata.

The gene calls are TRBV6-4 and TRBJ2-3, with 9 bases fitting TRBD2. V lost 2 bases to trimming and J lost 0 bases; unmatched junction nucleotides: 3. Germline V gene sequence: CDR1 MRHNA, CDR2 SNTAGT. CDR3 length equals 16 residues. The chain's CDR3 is CASSDAAGGSTDTQYF. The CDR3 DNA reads TGTGCCAGCAGTGACGCAGCGGGAGGCAGCACAGATACGCAGTATTTT.

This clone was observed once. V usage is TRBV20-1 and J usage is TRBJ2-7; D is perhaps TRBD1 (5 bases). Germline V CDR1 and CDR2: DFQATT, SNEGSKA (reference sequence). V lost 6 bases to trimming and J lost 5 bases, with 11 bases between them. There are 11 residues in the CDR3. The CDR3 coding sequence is TGCAGTGCGGAAACGGACAACGAGCAGTACTTC. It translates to CSAETDNEQYF.

The CDR3: CASSWEGGGQRDTQYF. DNA of the CDR3: TGTGCCAGCAGTTGGGAGGGGGGGGGCCAACGCGATACGCAGTATTTT. The chain combines TRBV6-5 with TRBJ2-3, with D possibly being TRBD2 (7 bases). Germline lookup yields CDR1 MNHEY and CDR2 SVGAGI. CDR3 size: 16 residues. V lost 4 bases and J lost 6, with 20 bases in between.